These T cell receptor beta chains were read from a single sample in a study of cytomegalovirus exposure and HLA in healthy donors. Measured with immunoSEQ multiplex PCR; TCRdb has only the in-frame clones, and not every one. The sample yields just over 150,000 clones, 82% seen once. Material for sequencing was PBMCs. Receptors were obtained from a woman aged 45-65 years in good health and CMV-seropositive. CDR3s include the opening cysteine and the closing phenylalanine or tryptophan. A D gene is named only where the DNA matches it firmly. Size is omitted from some rows. Given values are once, few, many or a class for expanded clones.

>.|TRBD1|TRBV30|18|TRBJ2-3
CAWSAKGARSGMTDTQYF
TGTGCCTGGAGTGCCAAGGGGGCCAGGTCCGGGATGACAGATACGCAGTATTTT
>.|TRBD1|TRBV27|14|TRBJ1-2
CASSSLDRVGGYTF
TGTGCCAGCAGTTCCCTGGACAGGGTGGGGGGCTACACCTTC
>.|TRBD2|TRBV7-2|18|TRBJ2-1
CASSLELAGTLFYNEQFF
TGTGCCAGCAGCTTAGAACTAGCGGGGACCCTATTCTACAATGAGCAGTTCTTC
>.|TRBD1|TRBV5-6|14|TRBJ1-2
CASSPGQGMYGYTF
TGTGCCAGCAGCCCGGGACAGGGGATGTATGGCTACACCTTC
>.|.|TRBV18|15|TRBJ2-4
CASSPLGAEANIQYF
TGTGCCAGCTCACCTCTCGGCGCAGAGGCGAACATTCAGTACTTC
>.|.|TRBV4-3|19|TRBJ2-3
CASSRNFAPGGELTDTQYF
TGCGCCAGCAGCCGCAACTTCGCCCCGGGCGGGGAGCTCACAGATACGCAGTATTTT
>.|.|TRBV19|16|TRBJ1-1
CASSMGIPPVGTEAFF
TGTGCCAGTAGTATGGGCATCCCCCCCGTAGGCACTGAAGCTTTCTTT
>.|TRBD1|TRBV27|16|TRBJ2-2
CASSLVGGASFGELFF
TGTGCCAGCAGTTTGGTAGGGGGCGCGAGTTTCGGGGAGCTGTTTTTT
>.|.|TRBV2|10|TRBJ1-2
CASRRDGYTF
TGTGCCTCGAGGCGGGACGGCTACACCTTC
>.|TRBD1|TRBV28|12|TRBJ2-5
CASSGQVLTQYF
TGTGCCAGCAGTGGACAGGTCTTAACCCAGTACTTC
>.|.|TRBV6-1|15|TRBJ2-2
CASRAQGPGTGELFF
TGTGCCAGCAGGGCACAGGGTCCTGGGACCGGGGAGCTGTTTTTT
>.|TRBD2|TRBV13|15|TRBJ2-7
CASTHRVEGRGEQYF
TGTGCCAGCACTCATCGGGTGGAGGGGAGGGGAGAGCAGTACTTC
>.|TRBD1|TRBV9|16|TRBJ1-1
CASSVGVGQGDTEAFF
TGTGCCAGCAGCGTAGGGGTGGGACAGGGAGACACTGAAGCTTTCTTT
>.|.|TRBV6-1|16|TRBJ2-3
CASSVGRIDKTDTQYF
TGTGCCAGCAGTGTAGGTCGGATAGACAAGACAGATACGCAGTATTTT
>.|TRBD1|TRBV5-1|14|TRBJ1-2
CASSLGQGSYGYTF
TGCGCCAGCAGCTTGGGACAGGGAAGCTATGGCTACACCTTC
>few|.|TRBV7-9|12|TRBJ1-2
CASSLAGVGYTF
TGTGCCAGCAGCTTAGCAGGGGTTGGCTACACCTTC
>once|.|TRBV6-1|13|TRBJ1-6
CASSVREGSPLHF
TGTGCCAGCAGTGTGCGGGAGGGTTCACCCCTCCACTTT
>.|TRBD1|TRBV9|15|TRBJ1-2
CASSPGTGSNYGYTF
TGTGCCAGCAGCCCCGGGACAGGGTCGAACTATGGCTACACCTTC
>.|.|TRBV2|15|TRBJ2-1
CASSEENSGGNEQFF
TGTGCCAGCAGTGAGGAAAACTCCGGGGGCAATGAGCAGTTCTTC
>few|.|TRBV6-1|14|TRBJ1-1
CASGHITGWTEAFF
TGTGCCAGCGGACACATCACAGGGTGGACTGAAGCTTTCTTT
>.|TRBD1|TRBV4-3|14|TRBJ1-5
CASSQGQYNQPQHF
TGCGCCAGCAGCCAGGGACAGTACAATCAGCCCCAGCATTTT
>.|TRBD1|TRBV28|15|TRBJ2-6
CASRGQGSGANVLTF
TGTGCCAGCCGGGGACAGGGCTCTGGGGCCAACGTCCTGACTTTC
>.|TRBD1|TRBV6-5|15|TRBJ1-4
CASSYGTASNEKLFF
TGTGCCAGCAGTTACGGGACAGCTTCTAATGAAAAACTGTTTTTT
>.|TRBD1|TRBV27|15|TRBJ2-7
CASSLSQGKTYEQYF
TGTGCCAGCAGTTTGTCACAGGGGAAAACCTACGAGCAGTACTTC
>.|.|TRBV7-2|15|TRBJ1-5
CASSLAMEDGLPQHF
TGTGCCAGCAGCTTAGCGATGGAGGACGGGCTGCCCCAGCATTTT
>once|.|TRBV30|16|TRBJ1-6
CAWSVLGRLTPLALHF
TGTGCCTGGAGTGTACTGGGGCGGCTAACGCCCTTGGCCCTCCACTTT
>.|TRBD1|TRBV7-9|13|TRBJ2-3
CASSFNRGDTQYF
TGTGCCAGCAGCTTTAACAGGGGAGATACGCAGTATTTT
>.|.|TRBV11-1|12|TRBJ2-1
CASSLAHNEQFF
TGTGCCAGCAGCTTAGCTCATAATGAGCAGTTCTTC
>.|TRBD1|TRBV25-1|15|TRBJ2-2
CASSLQGATTGELFF
TGTGCCAGCAGTTTACAGGGGGCTACAACCGGGGAGCTGTTTTTT
>few|.|TRBV7-9|16|TRBJ1-2
CASSLVVTGLNYGYTF
TGTGCCAGCAGCTTAGTAGTTACAGGGTTGAACTATGGCTACACCTTC
>.|TRBD2|TRBV6-5|15|TRBJ2-5
CASGRDYDTQETQYF
TGTGCCAGCGGCCGGGACTATGATACGCAAGAGACCCAGTACTTC
>.|.|TRBV11-2|11|TRBJ2-5
CASSQRETQYF
TGTGCCAGCAGCCAACGGGAGACCCAGTACTTC
>.|TRBD1|TRBV5-6|13|TRBJ1-1
CASSRGTAFKAFF
TGTGCCAGCAGCCGGGGGACAGCTTTTAAAGCTTTCTTT
>once|TRBD2|TRBV27|17|TRBJ2-2
CASRRLAGPSSTGELFF
TGTGCCAGCAGGAGACTAGCGGGCCCCTCGAGCACCGGGGAGCTGTTTTTT
>.|TRBD1|TRBV29-1|13|TRBJ2-3
CSAEGAHTDTQYF
TGCAGCGCTGAGGGGGCCCACACAGATACGCAGTATTTT
>.|.|TRBV5-1|14|TRBJ2-1
CASSYRDSNNEQFF
TGCGCCAGCAGCTACCGGGATTCGAACAATGAGCAGTTCTTC
>.|TRBD2|TRBV11-1|15|TRBJ2-3
CASSLERGRADTQYF
TGTGCCAGCAGCTTAGAGCGGGGGCGAGCAGATACGCAGTATTTT
>.|TRBD2|TRBV27|16|TRBJ2-1
CASSFSLGGGFEKQFF
TGTGCCAGCAGTTTTTCCCTCGGGGGAGGGTTTGAGAAGCAGTTCTTC
>.|.|TRBV6-5|12|TRBJ1-5
CASKQGNQPQHF
TGTGCCAGCAAACAGGGAAATCAGCCCCAGCATTTT
>once|.|TRBV5-1|16|TRBJ1-1
CASSPGTQLMNTEAFF
TGCGCCAGCAGCCCCGGGACACAGCTTATGAACACTGAAGCTTTCTTT
>.|TRBD1|TRBV9|15|TRBJ2-1
CASSVEGGEYNEQFF
TGTGCCAGCAGCGTAGAAGGGGGCGAGTACAATGAGCAGTTCTTC
>once|TRBD1|TRBV2|14|TRBJ2-5
CASRPDRGRETQYF
TGTGCCAGCAGACCCGACAGGGGACGGGAGACCCAGTACTTC
>.|.|TRBV6-1|15|TRBJ1-2
CASTRFALLVYGYTF
TGTGCCAGCACGCGGTTCGCGCTTTTAGTTTATGGCTACACCTTC
>.|.|TRBV30|12|TRBJ1-2
CAFNRVTYGYTF
TGTGCCTTTAACAGGGTTACCTATGGCTACACCTTC
>.|TRBD1|TRBV15|14|TRBJ2-7
CATSIGTGDYEQYF
TGTGCCACCAGCATCGGGACAGGGGACTACGAGCAGTACTTC
>.|.|TRBV27|15|TRBJ1-1
CASAHLRDRNTEAFF
TGTGCCAGCGCCCACCTACGAGACAGGAACACTGAAGCTTTCTTT
>.|.|TRBV25-1|13|TRBJ1-6
CASSEADYSPLHF
TGTGCCAGCAGTGAAGCAGATTACTCACCCCTCCACTTT
>.|.|TRBV11-2|14|TRBJ1-1
CASSFRGPNTEAFF
TGTGCCAGCAGCTTTCGCGGCCCGAACACTGAAGCTTTCTTT
>.|TRBD1|TRBV5-1|14|TRBJ1-2
CASSPDRGAYGYTF
TGCGCCAGCAGCCCCGACAGGGGAGCCTATGGCTACACCTTC
>few|TRBD1|TRBV7-2|13|TRBJ1-2
CASSPGQGYGYTF
TGTGCCAGCAGCCCAGGACAGGGCTATGGCTACACCTTC
>.|TRBD1|TRBV29-1|14|TRBJ2-1
CSLTGTGGHNEQFF
TGCAGTCTAACCGGGACAGGGGGTCACAATGAGCAGTTCTTC
>.|TRBD1|TRBV7-8|15|TRBJ1-6
CASSLGDRGNSPLHF
TGTGCCAGCAGCTTGGGGGACAGGGGTAATTCACCCCTCCACTTT
>few|.|TRBV7-9|16|TRBJ1-1
CASSLAHLTANTEAFF
TGTGCCAGCAGCTTAGCCCACCTAACAGCGAACACTGAAGCTTTCTTT
>.|.|TRBV21-1|18|TRBJ2-7
CASSYKEVTSGAPYEQYF
TGTGCCAGCAGCTACAAAGAAGTGACTAGCGGGGCACCCTACGAGCAGTACTTC
>.|.|TRBV7-8|13|TRBJ2-3
CASSWRGTDTQYF
TGTGCCAGCAGCTGGCGGGGCACAGATACGCAGTATTTT
>once|TRBD1|TRBV6-6|15|TRBJ2-3
CASSYGQGATDTQYF
TGTGCCAGCAGTTACGGGCAGGGGGCGACAGATACGCAGTATTTT
>.|TRBD1|TRBV2|13|TRBJ2-7
CASMAGGTDEQYF
TGTGCCAGCATGGCAGGGGGCACCGACGAGCAGTACTTC
>.|.|TRBV5-6|17|TRBJ1-1
CASSLVGGPRAGTEAFF
TGTGCCAGCAGCTTGGTGGGGGGGCCCAGAGCGGGCACTGAAGCTTTCTTT
>.|.|TRBV7-9|18|TRBJ1-1
CSSILTDYPEVGKTEAFF
TGTTCCAGCATCCTTACGGACTATCCCGAAGTAGGGAAGACTGAAGCTTTCTTT